This TCR beta chain originates from a study of T cell responses to AZD1222 COVID-19 vaccine (dated by TCRdb to the early 2020s). Context from the whole study: TCR sequencing was performed for approximately 240 trial participants, of whom some 200 were given two doses of AZD1222 and some 25 were given two doses of MenACWY control vaccine. Trial participants were enrolled into age subgroups of 18-55, 56-69 and 70-plus years, which contained around 140, 26 and 57 TCR-sequenced participants, respectively.

The CDR3 regions of human TCRbeta chains were analyzed by immunosequencing. Per the original workflow: TCRs in the repertoires were compared against a reference library of SARS-CoV-2-specific TCRs that had been generated with the MIRA antigen-specificity platform. Breadth was defined as the fraction of unique TCRs that were SARS-CoV-2-associated, and depth was defined as the fraction of total T cells that were SARS-CoV-2-associated. Using the MIRA data, every spike-specific TCR was mapped to the spike region that the TCR reacted to and assigned to either a CD4 or a CD8 class. Log10-transformed breadth and depth values were compared by one-way ANOVA with Sidak's multiple comparisons tests. TCRdb obtained this table from immuneACCESS and retained in-frame rearrangements with V and J assigned. These tables miss some clones; where compared with another copy, unresolved V genes account for less than half of the shortfall, and the remainder is unexplained. V and J calls and clone size are those listed in that table; D and trimming were worked out from the DNA. The sample contains about 73,000 clones, over 70% of them found a single time. The top ten hold 40% to 55% of the sample.

Including cysteine and phenylalanine, the CDR3 has 12 amino acids. Just the 36-base CDR3 DNA is kept, in frame starting at base 1. Trimming accounts for 5 bases at V and 8 bases at J, while the number of junction bases matched to no gene is 3. The germline V gene (reference sequence) provides CDR1 MNHEY and CDR2 SMNVEV. In light of the paper, this sample's time point label describes: about 28 days (+/-7) after the second vaccine dose. AZD1222 recipients given second doses at about 4 weeks or at about 12 weeks were pooled, since spike-specific TCR depth and breadth were not found to differ between the two schedules. The vaccinee samples were drawn from two UK trials, COV001 and COV002, one of which was a single-blind randomized controlled phase 2/3 trial testing AZD1222 (ChAdOx1 nCoV-19) in healthy adults. Trial participant PBMC samples were collected at day 0 and day 28 after the second dose for TCRbeta chain sequencing.

This clone showed up just once. Its target antigen remains unknown. Per-base quality was not reported, and no clone a single base away is much larger than it. Broad study findings and their caveats: No day 14 peak-response samples were available, so repertoires were characterized only after the peak T cell response. Participants were mostly white British and included more females than males, and it was suggested by the authors that clonal diversity may have been underestimated. Only six or seven AZD1222 recipients were SARS-CoV-2 seropositive at baseline, limiting conclusions about previously exposed vaccinees. Spike-specific TCR breadth and depth rose significantly after two AZD1222 doses compared with day 0 and with MenACWY recipients. Epitopes outside the regions mutated in the B.1.351 and B.1.1.7 variants were reportedly recognized by nearly half of the unique spike-specific TCRs. The 56-69-year group was small, and its depth increase did not reach significance, likely because of low power. The whole spike protein was spanned by vaccine-associated CD4 TCRs, and dominant responses were seen in regions 160-218 and 743-854.

The origin of this receptor is an adult who received the AZD1222 COVID-19 vaccine. The sequencing here drew on peripheral blood, taken 28 days after the second AZD1222 dose. This chain joins TRBV27 to TRBJ2-1, with 7 middle bases fitting TRBD1. The sequence in DNA is TGTGCCAGCAGTCCCCAGGGGGATGAGCAGTTCTTC. Translated, it reads CASSPQGDEQFF.